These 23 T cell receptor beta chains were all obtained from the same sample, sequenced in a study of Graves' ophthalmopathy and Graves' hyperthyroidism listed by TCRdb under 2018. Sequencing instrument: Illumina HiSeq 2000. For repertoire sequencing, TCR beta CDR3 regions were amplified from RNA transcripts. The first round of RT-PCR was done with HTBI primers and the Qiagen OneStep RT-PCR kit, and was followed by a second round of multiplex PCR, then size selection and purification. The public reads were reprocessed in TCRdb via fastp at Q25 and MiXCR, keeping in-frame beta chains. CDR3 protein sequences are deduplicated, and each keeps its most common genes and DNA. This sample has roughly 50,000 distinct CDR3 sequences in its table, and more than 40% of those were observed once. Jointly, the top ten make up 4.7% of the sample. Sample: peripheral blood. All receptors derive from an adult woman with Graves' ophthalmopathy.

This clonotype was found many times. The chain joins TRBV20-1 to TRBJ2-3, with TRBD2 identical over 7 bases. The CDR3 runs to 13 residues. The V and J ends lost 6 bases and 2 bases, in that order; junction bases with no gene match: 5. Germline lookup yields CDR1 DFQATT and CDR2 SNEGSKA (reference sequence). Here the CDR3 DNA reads TGCAGTGCCTCTAGCGGCAACACAGATACGCAGTATTTT. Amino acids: CSASSGNTDTQYF.

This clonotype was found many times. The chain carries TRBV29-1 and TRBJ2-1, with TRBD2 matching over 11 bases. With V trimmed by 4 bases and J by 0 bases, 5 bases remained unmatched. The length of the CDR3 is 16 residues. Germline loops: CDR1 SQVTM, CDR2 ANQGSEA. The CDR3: CSVGLAGRSSYNEQFF. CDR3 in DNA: TGCAGCGTTGGACTAGCGGGACGGAGCTCCTACAATGAGCAGTTCTTC.

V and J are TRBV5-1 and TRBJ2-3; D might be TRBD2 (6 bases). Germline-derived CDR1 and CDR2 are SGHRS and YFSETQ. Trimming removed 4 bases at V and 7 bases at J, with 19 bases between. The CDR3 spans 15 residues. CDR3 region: CASSLYGEDGYTQYF. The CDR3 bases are TGCGCCAGCAGCCTATACGGGGAGGATGGGTATACGCAGTATTTT.

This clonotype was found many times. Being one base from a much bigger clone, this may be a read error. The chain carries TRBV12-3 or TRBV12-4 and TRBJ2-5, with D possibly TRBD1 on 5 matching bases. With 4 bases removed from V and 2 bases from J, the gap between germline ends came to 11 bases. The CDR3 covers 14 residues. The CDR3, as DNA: TGTGCCAGCAGTTCTCAGGGTATTCAAGAGACCCAGTACTTC. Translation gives CASSSQGIQETQYF.

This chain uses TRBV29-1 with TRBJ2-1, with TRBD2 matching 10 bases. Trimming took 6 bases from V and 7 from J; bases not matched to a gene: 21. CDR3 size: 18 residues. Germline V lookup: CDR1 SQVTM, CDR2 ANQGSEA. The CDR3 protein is CSVDGRGAGGVRGNEQFF. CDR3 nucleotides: TGCAGCGTAGACGGGAGGGGAGCGGGAGGGGTAAGGGGTAATGAGCAGTTCTTC.

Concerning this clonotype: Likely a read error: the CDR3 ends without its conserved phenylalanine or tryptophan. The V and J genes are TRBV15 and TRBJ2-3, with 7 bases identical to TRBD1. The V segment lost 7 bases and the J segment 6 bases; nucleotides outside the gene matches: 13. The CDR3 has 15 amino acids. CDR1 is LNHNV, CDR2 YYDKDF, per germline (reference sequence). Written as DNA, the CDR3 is TGTGCCACCATCACCCCTGGACAGGCAGGGGATACGCAGTATTCT. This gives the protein CATITPGQAGDTQYS.

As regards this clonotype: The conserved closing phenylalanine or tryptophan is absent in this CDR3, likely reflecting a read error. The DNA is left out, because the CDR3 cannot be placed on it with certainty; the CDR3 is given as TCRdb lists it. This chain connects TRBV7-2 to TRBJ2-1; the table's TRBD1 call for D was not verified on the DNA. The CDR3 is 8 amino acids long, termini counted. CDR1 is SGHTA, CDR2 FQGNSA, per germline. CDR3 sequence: CASSPRGT.

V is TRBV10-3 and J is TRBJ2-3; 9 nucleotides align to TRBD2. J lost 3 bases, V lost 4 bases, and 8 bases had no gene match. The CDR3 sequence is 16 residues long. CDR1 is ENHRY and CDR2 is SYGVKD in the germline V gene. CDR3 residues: CAISVVAGAVTDTQYF. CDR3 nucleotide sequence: TGTGCCATCAGTGTTGTAGCGGGAGCGGTGACAGATACGCAGTATTTT.

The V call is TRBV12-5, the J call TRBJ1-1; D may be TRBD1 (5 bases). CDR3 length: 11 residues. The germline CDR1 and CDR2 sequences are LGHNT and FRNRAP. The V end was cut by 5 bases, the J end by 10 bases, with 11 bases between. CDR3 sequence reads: CASGIPGRAFF. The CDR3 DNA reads TGTGCTAGTGGTATACCGGGGCGAGCTTTCTTT. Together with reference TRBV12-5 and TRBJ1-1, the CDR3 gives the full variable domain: DARVTQTPRHKVTEMGQEVTMRCQPILGHNTVFWYRQTMMQGLELLAYFRNRAPLDDSGMPKDRFSAEMPDATLATLKIQPSEPRDSAVYFCASGIPGRAFFGQGTRLTVV.

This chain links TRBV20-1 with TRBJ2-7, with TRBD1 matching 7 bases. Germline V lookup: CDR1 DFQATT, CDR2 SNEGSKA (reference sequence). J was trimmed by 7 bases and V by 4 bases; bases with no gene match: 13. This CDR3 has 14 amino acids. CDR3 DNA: TGCAGTGCTAACGATGACAGGGCCCAGGGGGAGCAGTACTTC. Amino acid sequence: CSANDDRAQGEQYF.

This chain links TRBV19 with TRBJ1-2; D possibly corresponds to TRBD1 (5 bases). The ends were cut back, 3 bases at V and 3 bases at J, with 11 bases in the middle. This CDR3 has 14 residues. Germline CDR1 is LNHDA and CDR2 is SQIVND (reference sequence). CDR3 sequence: CASSIVTGYYGYTF. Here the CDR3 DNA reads TGTGCCAGTAGTATTGTAACAGGCTACTATGGCTACACCTTC. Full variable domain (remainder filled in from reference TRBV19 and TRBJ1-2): DGGITQSPKYLFRKEGQNVTLSCEQNLNHDAMYWYRQDPGQGLRLIYYSQIVNDFQKGDIAEGYSVSREKKESFPLTVTSAQKNPTAFYLCASSIVTGYYGYTFGSGTRLTVV.

The DNA for the CDR3 is TGTGCCAGCAGCCAAGGAGGGTATGGCTACACCTTC. Encoded protein: CASSQGGYGYTF. The rearrangement joins TRBV9 to TRBJ1-2, with D unresolved. The CDR3 sequence is 12 residues long. V was cut by 4 bases and J by 5 bases, with 9 bases left in between. Per the germline V gene, CDR1 is SGDLS and CDR2 is YYNGEE.

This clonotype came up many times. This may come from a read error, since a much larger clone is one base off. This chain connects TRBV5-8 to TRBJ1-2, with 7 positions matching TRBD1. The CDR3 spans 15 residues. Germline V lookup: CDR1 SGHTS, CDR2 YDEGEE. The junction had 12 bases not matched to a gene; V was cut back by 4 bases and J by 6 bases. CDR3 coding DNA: TGTGCCAGCAGCACGGACAGGTTATTGGTAAATGGCTACACCTTC. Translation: CASSTDRLLVNGYTF. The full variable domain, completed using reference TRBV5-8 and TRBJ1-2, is EAGVTQSPTHLIKTRGQQATLRCSPISGHTSVYWYQQALGLGLQFLLWYDEGEERNRGNFPPRFSGRQFPNYSSELNVNALELEDSALYLCASSTDRLLVNGYTFGSGTRLTVV.

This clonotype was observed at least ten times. CDR3 nucleotides: TGTGCCAGCGTACTAGCGGGAGGGTCGTCAGAGACCCAGTACTTC. It specifies CASVLAGGSSETQYF. The V and J genes are TRBV7-9 and TRBJ2-5; 13 nucleotides match TRBD2. The V segment lost 8 bases and the J segment 4 bases; nucleotides outside the gene matches: 7. The CDR3 totals 15 residues. Germline V gene data show CDR1 as SEHNR and CDR2 as FQNEAQ (reference sequence).

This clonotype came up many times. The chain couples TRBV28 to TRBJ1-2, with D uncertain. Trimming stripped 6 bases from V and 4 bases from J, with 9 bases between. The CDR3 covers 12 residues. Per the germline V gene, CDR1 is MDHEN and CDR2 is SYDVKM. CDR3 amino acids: CASRRTIYGYTF. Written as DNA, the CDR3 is TGTGCCAGCAGAAGGACGATCTATGGCTACACCTTC.

The CDR3 nucleotides read TGTGCCAGCAGGGGGACAGCCGGGGAGCTGTTTTTT. It specifies CASRGTAGELFF. This chain connects TRBV7-3 to TRBJ2-2; 7 nucleotides line up with TRBD1. Germline-derived CDR1 and CDR2 are SGHTA and FQGTGA. The CDR3 totals 12 residues. Trimming cost V 6 bases and J 6 bases; bases outside gene matches: 1.

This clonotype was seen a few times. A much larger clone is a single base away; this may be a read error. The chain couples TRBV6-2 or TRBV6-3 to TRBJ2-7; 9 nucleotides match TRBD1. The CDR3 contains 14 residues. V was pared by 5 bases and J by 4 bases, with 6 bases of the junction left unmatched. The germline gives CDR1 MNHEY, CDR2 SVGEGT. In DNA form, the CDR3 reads TGTGCCAGCAGTGATCGGACAGGGGTGTACGAGCAGTACTTC. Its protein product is CASSDRTGVYEQYF.

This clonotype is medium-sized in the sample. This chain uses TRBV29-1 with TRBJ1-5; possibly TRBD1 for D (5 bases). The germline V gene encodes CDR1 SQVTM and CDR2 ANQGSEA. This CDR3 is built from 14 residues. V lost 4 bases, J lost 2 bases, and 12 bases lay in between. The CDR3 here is CSVVLGEGNQPQHF. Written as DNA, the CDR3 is TGCAGCGTTGTCCTGGGGGAGGGCAATCAGCCCCAGCATTTT.

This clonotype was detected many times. CDR3 sequence: CASSLGTGAITGELFF. For the CDR3, the DNA is TGTGCCAGCAGCTTGGGGACAGGGGCGATCACCGGGGAGCTGTTTTTT. This chain joins TRBV5-6 and TRBJ2-2, with 9 bases lining up with TRBD1. The CDR3 is 16 amino acids. V gave up 0 bases and J gave up 4 bases; unmatched junction bases: 4. CDR1 SGHDT and CDR2 YYEEEE come from the germline V gene.

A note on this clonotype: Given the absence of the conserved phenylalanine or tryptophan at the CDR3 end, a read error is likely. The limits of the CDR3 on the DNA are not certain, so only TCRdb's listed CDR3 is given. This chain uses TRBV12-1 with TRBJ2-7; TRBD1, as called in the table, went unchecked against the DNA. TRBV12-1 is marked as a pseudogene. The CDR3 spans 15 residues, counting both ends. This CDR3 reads CASSPRDRPSYEQHS.

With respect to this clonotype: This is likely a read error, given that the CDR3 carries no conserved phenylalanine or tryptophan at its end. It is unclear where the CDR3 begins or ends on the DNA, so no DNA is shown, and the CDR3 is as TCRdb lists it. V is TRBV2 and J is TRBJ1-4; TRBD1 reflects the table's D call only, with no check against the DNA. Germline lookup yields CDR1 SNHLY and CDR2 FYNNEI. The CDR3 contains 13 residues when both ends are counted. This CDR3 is CASGWDTEAFFGQ.

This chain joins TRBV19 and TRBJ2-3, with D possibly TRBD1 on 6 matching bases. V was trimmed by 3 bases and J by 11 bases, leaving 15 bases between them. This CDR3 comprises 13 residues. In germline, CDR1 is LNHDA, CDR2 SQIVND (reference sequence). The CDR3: CASSISGDNEQYF. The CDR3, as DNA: TGTGCCAGTAGTATCTCCGGGGACAATGAGCAGTATTTT.

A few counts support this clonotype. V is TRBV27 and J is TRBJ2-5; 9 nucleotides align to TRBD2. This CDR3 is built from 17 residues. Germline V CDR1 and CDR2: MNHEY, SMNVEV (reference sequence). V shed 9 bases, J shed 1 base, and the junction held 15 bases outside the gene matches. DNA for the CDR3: TGTGCCAGTAGAGAGGACGGCAGGACTAGCGTCCAAGAGACCCAGTACTTC. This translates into CASREDGRTSVQETQYF.